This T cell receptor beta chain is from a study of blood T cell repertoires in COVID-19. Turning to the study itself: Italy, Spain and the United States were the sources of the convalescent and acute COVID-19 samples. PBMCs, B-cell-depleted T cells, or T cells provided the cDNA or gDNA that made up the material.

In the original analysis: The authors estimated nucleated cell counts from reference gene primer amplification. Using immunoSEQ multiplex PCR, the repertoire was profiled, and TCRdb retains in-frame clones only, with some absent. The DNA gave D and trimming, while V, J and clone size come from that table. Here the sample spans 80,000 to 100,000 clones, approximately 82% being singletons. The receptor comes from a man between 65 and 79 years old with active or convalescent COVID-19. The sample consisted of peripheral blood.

The CDR3, as DNA: TGCGCCAGCAGCCAAGGGGCAGGGGGGAGTATCACCTTC. Protein product: CASSQGAGGSITF. J is TRBJ1-2 and V is TRBV4-1; 7 bases match TRBD1. The germline V gene encodes CDR1 MGHRA and CDR2 YSYEKL. The ends lost 1 base at V and 13 bases at J; junction bases unmatched: 9. There are 13 residues in the CDR3.